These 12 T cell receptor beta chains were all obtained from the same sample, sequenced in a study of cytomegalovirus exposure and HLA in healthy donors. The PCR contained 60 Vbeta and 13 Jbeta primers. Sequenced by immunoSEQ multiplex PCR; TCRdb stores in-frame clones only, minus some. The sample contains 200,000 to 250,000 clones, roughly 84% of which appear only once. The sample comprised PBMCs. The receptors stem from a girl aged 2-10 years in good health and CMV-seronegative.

The CDR3 spells CASSFNAVGLVGYEQYF. In DNA form, the CDR3 reads TGCGCCAGCAGCTTTAATGCGGTTGGACTAGTTGGTTACGAGCAGTACTTC. The chain employs TRBV5-1 and TRBJ2-7; 7 bases agree with TRBD2. Per germline, CDR1 SGHRS and CDR2 YFSETQ. V gave up 2 bases and J gave up 4 bases; unmatched junction bases: 15. The CDR3 runs 17 residues.

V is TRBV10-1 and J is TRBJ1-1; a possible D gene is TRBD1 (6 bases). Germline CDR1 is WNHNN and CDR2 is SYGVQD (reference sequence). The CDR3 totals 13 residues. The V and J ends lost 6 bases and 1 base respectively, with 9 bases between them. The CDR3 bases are TGCGCCAGCAGGAACAGGGAGAACACTGAAGCTTTCTTT. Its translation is CASRNRENTEAFF.

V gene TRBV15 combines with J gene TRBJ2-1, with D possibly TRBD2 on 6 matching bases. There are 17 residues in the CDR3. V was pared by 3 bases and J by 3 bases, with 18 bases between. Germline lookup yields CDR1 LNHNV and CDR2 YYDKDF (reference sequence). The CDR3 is CATSRSPSGGDYNEQFF. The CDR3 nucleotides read TGTGCCACCAGCAGGAGCCCGTCCGGGGGTGACTACAATGAGCAGTTCTTC.

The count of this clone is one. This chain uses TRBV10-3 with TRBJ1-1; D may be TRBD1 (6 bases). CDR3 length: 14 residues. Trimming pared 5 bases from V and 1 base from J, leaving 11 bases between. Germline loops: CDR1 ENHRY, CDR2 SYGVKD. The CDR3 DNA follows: TGTGCCATCAGTCAAGCGACAGGGAACACTGAAGCTTTCTTT. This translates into CAISQATGNTEAFF.

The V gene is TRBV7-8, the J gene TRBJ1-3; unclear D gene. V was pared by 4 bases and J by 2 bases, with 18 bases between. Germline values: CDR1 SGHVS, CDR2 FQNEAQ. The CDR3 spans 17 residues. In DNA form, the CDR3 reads TGTGCCAGCAGCTCCCGGCGGTCGGGGAAACCTGGAAACACCATATATTTT. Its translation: CASSSRRSGKPGNTIYF. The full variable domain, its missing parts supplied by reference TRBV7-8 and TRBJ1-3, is GAGVSQSPRYKVAKRGQDVALRCDPISGHVSLFWYQQALGQGPEFLTYFQNEAQLDKSGLPSDRFFAERPEGSVSTLKIQRTQQEDSAVYLCASSSRRSGKPGNTIYFGEGSWLTVV.

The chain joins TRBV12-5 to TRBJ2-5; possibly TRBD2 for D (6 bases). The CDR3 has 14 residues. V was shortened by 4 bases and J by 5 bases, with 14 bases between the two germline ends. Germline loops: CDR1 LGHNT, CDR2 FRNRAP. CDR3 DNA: TGTGCTAGTGGTTCGGGACTCCCAAGGGAGACCCAGTACTTC. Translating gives CASGSGLPRETQYF.

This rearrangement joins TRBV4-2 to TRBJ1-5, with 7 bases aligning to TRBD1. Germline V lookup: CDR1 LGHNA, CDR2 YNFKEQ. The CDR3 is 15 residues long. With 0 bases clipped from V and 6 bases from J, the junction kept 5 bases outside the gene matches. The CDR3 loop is CASSQDDRAVQPQHF. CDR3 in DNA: TGTGCCAGCAGCCAAGATGACAGGGCGGTTCAGCCCCAGCATTTT.

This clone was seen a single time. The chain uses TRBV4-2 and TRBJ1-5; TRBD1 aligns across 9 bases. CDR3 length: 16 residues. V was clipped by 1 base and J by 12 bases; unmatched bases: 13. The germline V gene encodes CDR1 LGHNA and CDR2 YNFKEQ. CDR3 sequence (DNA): TGTGCCAGCAGCCAAGGACAGGGGGAATCGGGTCTGTTCCAGCATTTT. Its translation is CASSQGQGESGLFQHF.

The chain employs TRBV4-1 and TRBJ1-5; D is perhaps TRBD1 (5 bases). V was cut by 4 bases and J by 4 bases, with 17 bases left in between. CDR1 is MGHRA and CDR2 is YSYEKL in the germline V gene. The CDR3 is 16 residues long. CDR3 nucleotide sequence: TGCGCCAGCAGCCGGGGGGGAAGGGAAGAGAATCAGCCCCAGCATTTT. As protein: CASSRGGREENQPQHF.

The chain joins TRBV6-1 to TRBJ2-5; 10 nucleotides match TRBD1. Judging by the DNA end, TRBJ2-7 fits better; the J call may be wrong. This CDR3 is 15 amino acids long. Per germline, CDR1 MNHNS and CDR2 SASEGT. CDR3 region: CASSPRQGAFYEQYF. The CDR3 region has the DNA TGTGCCAGCAGTCCTCGACAGGGGGCGTTCTACGAGCAGTACTTC.

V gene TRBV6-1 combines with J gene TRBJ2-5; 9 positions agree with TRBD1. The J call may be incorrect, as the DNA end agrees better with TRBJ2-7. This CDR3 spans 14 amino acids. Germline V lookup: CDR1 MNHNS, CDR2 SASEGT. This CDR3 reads CASSPDRGFYEQYF. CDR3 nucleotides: TGTGCCAGCAGCCCGGACAGGGGCTTCTACGAGCAGTACTTC.

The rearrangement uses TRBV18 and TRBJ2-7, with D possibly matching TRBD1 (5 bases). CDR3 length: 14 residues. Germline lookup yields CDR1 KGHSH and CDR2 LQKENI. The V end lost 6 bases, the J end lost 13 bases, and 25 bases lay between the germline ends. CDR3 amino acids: CASSPLPDIAEFYF. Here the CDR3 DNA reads TGTGCCAGCTCCCCCCTCCCGGACATCGCGGAATTTTACTTC. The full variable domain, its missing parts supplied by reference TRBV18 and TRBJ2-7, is NAGVMQNPRHLVRRRGQEARLRCSPMKGHSHVYWYRQLPEEGLKFMVYLQKENIIDESGMPKERFSAEFPKEGPSILRIQQVVRGDSAAYFCASSPLPDIAEFYFGPGTRLTVT.